The TCR beta chain under discussion was sequenced for a study of cytomegalovirus exposure and HLA in healthy donors. Overall study results and limits: A previous analysis found most TCR beta V segments productive roughly 90% or roughly 30% of the time.

The PCR contained 60 Vbeta and 13 Jbeta primers. Some clones are missing from TCRdb's copy, which holds only in-frame ones; the method was immunoSEQ multiplex PCR. The table includes about 130,000 clones, around three quarters detected once. Of note for this clone: The antigen is unknown.

V lost 3 bases, J lost 0 bases, and 10 bases lay in between. Per germline, CDR1 MNHEY and CDR2 SMNVEV (reference sequence). This CDR3 contains 15 residues. This TCR derives from a man between 18 and 29 years old in good health and CMV-seronegative. The source material was PBMCs. The chain has TRBV27 and TRBJ2-3; D is uncertain. The CDR3 DNA sequence: TGTGCCAGCAGTTTTTATGGTACTAGCACAGATACGCAGTATTTT. Protein sequence: CASSFYGTSTDTQYF.